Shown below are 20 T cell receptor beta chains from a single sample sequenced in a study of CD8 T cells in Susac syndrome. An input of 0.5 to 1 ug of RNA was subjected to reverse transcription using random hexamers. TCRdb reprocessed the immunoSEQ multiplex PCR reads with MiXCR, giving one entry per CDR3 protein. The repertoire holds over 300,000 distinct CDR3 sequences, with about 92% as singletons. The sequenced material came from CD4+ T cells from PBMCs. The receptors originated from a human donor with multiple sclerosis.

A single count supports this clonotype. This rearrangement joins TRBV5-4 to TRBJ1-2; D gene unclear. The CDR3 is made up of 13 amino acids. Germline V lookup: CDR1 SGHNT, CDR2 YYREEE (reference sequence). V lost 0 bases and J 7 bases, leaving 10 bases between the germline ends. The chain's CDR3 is CASSLGRVSGYTF. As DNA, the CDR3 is TGTGCCAGCAGCTTGGGGAGGGTTAGTGGCTACACCTTC.

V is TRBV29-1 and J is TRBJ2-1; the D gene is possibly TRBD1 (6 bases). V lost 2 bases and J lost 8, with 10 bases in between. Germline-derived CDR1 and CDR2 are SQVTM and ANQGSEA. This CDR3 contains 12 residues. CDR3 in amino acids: CSVEQGHDEQFF. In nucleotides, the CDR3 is TGCAGCGTTGAACAGGGGCACGATGAGCAGTTCTTC.

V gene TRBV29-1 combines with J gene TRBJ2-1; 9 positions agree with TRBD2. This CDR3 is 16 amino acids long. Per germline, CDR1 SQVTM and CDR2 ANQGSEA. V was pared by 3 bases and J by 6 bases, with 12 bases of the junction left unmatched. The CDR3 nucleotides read TGCAGCGTTGACCAATGGTCCCTAGCGGGACGCAATGAGCAGTTCTTC. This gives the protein CSVDQWSLAGRNEQFF.

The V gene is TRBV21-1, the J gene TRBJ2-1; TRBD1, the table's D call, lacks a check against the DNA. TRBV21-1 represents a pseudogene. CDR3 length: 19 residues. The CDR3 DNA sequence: TGTGCCAGCAGCAAAGGGGGGACAGGGGGTTTGAGCTCCTACAATGAGCAGTTCTTC. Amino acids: CASSKGGTGGLSSYNEQFF.

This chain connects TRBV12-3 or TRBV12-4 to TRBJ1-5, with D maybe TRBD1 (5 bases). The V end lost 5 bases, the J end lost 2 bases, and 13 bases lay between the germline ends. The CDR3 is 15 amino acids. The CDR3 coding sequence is TGTGCCAGCAGTACCCCGAGCAGGGGCAATCAGCCCCAGCATTTT. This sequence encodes CASSTPSRGNQPQHF.

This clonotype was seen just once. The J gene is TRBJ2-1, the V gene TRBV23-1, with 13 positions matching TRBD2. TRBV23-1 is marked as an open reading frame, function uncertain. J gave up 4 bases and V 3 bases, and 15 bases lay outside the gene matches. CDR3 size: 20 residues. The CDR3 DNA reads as TGCGCCAGCAGTCAGTCCGTACCCGGGACTAGCGGGGATCTATACAATGAGCAGTTCTTC. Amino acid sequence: CASSQSVPGTSGDLYNEQFF.

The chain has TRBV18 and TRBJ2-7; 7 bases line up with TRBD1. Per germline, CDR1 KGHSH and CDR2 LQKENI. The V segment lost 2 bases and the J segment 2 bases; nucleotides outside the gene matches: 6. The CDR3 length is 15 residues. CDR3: CASSPAFQGAYEQYF. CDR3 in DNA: TGTGCCAGCTCACCAGCTTTCCAGGGGGCCTACGAGCAGTACTTC.

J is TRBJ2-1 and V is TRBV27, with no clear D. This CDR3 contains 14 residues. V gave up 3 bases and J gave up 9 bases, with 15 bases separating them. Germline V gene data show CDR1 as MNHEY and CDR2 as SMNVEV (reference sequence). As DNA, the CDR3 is TGTGCCAGCAGTTTTTCCGCTTTCCTGACTGAGCAGTTCTTC. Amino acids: CASSFSAFLTEQFF.

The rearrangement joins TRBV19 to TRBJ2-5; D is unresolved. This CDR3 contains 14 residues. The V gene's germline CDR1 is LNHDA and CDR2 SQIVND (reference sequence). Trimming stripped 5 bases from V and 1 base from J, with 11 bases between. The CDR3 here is CASSAAWGQETQYF. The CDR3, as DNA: TGTGCCAGTAGTGCTGCCTGGGGCCAAGAGACCCAGTACTTC.

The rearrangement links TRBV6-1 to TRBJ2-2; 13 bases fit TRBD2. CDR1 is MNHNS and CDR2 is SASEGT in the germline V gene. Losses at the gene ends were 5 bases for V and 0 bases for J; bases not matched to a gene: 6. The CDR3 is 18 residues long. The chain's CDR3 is CASSTRTSGRANTGELFF. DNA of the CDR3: TGTGCCAGCAGTACGAGGACTAGCGGGAGAGCGAACACCGGGGAGCTGTTTTTT.

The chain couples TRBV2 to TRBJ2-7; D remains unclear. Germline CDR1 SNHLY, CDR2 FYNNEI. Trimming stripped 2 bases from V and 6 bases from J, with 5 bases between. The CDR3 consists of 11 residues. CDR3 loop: CASSERSEQYF. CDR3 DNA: TGTGCCAGCAGTGAACGGAGCGAGCAGTACTTC.

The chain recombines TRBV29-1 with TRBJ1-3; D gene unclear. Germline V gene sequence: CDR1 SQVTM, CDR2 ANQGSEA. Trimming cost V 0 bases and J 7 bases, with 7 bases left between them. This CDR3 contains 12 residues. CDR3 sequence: CSVEDPGNTIYF. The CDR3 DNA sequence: TGCAGCGTTGAAGACCCCGGCAACACCATATATTTT.

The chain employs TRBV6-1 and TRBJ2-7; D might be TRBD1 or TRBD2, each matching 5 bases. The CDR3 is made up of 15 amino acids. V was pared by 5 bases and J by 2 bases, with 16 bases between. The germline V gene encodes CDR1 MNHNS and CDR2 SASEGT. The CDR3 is CASSLHGAAPYEQYF. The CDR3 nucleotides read TGTGCCAGCAGTTTACACGGGGCTGCGCCCTACGAGCAGTACTTC.

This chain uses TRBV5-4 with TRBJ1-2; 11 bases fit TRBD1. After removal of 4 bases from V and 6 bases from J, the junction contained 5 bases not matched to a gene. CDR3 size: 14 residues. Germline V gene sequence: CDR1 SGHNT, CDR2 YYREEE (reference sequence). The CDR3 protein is CASSPGQGGHGYTF. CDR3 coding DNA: TGTGCCAGCAGCCCGGGACAGGGGGGGCATGGCTACACCTTC.

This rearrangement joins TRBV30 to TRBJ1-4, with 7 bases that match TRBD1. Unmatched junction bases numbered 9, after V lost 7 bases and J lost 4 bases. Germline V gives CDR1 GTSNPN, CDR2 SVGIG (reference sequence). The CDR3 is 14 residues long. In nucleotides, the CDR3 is TGTGCCTCCTCCACAGGGGCGATTAATGAAAAACTGTTTTTT. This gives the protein CASSTGAINEKLFF.

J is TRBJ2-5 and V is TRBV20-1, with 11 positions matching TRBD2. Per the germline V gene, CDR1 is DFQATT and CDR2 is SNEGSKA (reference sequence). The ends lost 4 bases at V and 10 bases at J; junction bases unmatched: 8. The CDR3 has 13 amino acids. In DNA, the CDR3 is TGCAGTGCTACCACCCCGGGACTAGCGGTCCAGTACTTC. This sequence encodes CSATTPGLAVQYF.

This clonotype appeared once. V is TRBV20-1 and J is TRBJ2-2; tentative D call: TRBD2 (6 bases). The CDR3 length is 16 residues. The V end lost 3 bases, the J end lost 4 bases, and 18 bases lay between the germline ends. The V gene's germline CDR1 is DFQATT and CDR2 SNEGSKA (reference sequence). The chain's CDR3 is CSARVSSRGSTGELFF. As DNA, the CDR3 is TGCAGTGCTAGGGTGTCTAGCCGGGGGAGCACCGGGGAGCTGTTTTTT.

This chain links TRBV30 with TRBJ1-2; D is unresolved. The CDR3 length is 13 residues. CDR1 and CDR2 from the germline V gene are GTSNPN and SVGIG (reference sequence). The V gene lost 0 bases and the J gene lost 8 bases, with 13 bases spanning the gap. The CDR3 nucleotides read TGTGCCTGGAGTGTAATGGGGAAAGGAGGCTACACCTTC. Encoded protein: CAWSVMGKGGYTF.

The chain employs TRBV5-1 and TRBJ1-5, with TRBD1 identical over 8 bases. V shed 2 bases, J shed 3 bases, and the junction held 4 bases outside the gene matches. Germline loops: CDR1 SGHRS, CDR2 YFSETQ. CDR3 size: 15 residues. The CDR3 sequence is CASSFAGQDNQPQHF. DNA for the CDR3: TGCGCCAGCAGCTTTGCGGGACAGGACAATCAGCCCCAGCATTTT.

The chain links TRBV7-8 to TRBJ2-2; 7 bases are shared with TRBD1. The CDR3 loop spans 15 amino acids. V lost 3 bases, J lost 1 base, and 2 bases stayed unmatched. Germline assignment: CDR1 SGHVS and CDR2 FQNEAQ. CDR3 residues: CASSFTGENTGELFF. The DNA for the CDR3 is TGTGCCAGCAGCTTTACAGGGGAGAACACCGGGGAGCTGTTTTTT.